The clone carrying this T cell receptor beta chain was counted ten times or more. The CDR3 covers 16 residues. The germline CDR1 and CDR2 sequences are SGHKS and YYEKEE (reference sequence). Trimming took off 0 bases at V and 0 bases at J, with 12 bases between the two ends. The time point was: newly diagnosed GD, antithyroid drugs for less than 3 months. PBMC RNA served as the TCR library source. This sample is drawn from a study of regulatory T cells in long-lasting Graves disease. Construction of TCR beta libraries relied on iRepertoire HTBI primers and on Arm-PCR targeting CDR3 regions. MiXCR, run by TCRdb on the multiplex PCR reads, gives a single entry per CDR3 protein. The sample shows 350,000 to 500,000 distinct CDR3 sequences, 14% of them seen only once. The same specimen was also included in a second study, on T cells in Graves' hyperthyroidism and ophthalmopathy. This second study says: The model's output predicted ophthalmopathy at a median of 6.5 months prior to onset.

This sample comprised peripheral blood mononuclear cells (PBMCs), obtained at new diagnosis, from a patient treated with antithyroid drugs. The TCR originated in a woman between 50 and 59 years old with Graves disease. The J gene is TRBJ2-5, the V gene TRBV5-5; maybe TRBD2 (6 bases). The CDR3 DNA sequence: TGTGCCAGCAGCTTGGGTAGCGGCCTGTACCAAGAGACCCAGTACTTC. This encodes CASSLGSGLYQETQYF.